This T cell receptor beta chain was documented in a study of blood T cell repertoires in COVID-19. The CDR3 is made up of 15 amino acids. CDR1 and CDR2 from the germline V gene are SGHNT and YYREEE (reference sequence). The V end was cut by 4 bases, the J end by 4 bases, with 17 bases between. The table lists this clone with a count of one. The method was immunoSEQ multiplex PCR; TCRdb's version includes in-frame clones alone and lacks a portion of them. The sample includes 110,000 to 150,000 clones, around 80% of them seen just once. The sequencing sample was made of peripheral blood. This receptor was taken from a woman between 50 and 59 years old with acute or convalescent COVID-19. The chain joins TRBV5-4 to TRBJ1-1; D is possibly TRBD1 (6 bases). CDR3 sequence reads: CASSLGSGEATEAFF. In DNA, the CDR3 is TGTGCCAGCAGCCTCGGTTCAGGGGAAGCCACTGAAGCTTTCTTT.